The rows below give T cell receptor beta chains drawn from one sample of a study of T-cell reconstitution after alpha-beta-depleted transplantation in children. TCRdb processed the PCR reads anew with MiXCR; each CDR3 protein has one entry. The sample contains just under 550,000 distinct CDR3 sequences, around 18% of which appear only once. Sequencing used PBMCs from the stem cell graft donor, obtained from the stem cell graft. Every receptor here comes from a human donor who donated a stem cell graft to a child with acute lymphoblastic leukemia. The CDR3 runs from the conserved cysteine through the conserved F or W. Each record gives: CDR3 DNA, CDR3 protein, clone size, J gene, D gene, V gene. D genes are given only for firm matches. Only part of the rows carry a size: once, few, many, or a class if the clone is expanded.

CDR3nt: TGTGCCAGCAGCATCACCGGGACAGGTGCCCTCGAGCAGTACTTC; CDR3aa: CASSITGTGALEQYF; abundance: few; j_gene: TRBJ2-7; d_gene: TRBD1; v_gene: TRBV11-2
CDR3nt: TGTGCCAGCAGTTTATTGGGGGGGTTCACCTTC; CDR3aa: CASSLLGGFTF; abundance: few; j_gene: TRBJ1-2; d_gene: NA; v_gene: TRBV12-3/TRBV12-4
CDR3nt: TGTGCCAGCAGCGCAACCGGAGGGTCCCACGAGCAGTACTTC; CDR3aa: CASSATGGSHEQYF; abundance: few; j_gene: TRBJ2-7; d_gene: NA; v_gene: TRBV9
CDR3nt: TGTGCCAGCGGCACGGAGATACGCAATCAGCCCCAGCATTTT; CDR3aa: CASGTEIRNQPQHF; abundance: few; j_gene: TRBJ1-5; d_gene: NA; v_gene: TRBV7-8
CDR3nt: TGTGCCAGCAGCTCGGCGACAGGGGGAGCCAACTATGGCTACACCTTC; CDR3aa: CASSSATGGANYGYTF; abundance: NA; j_gene: TRBJ1-2; d_gene: TRBD1; v_gene: TRBV5-4
CDR3nt: TGTGCCAGCAGTTTTTATTGGCCCCATAGCTCCTACAATGAGCAGTTCTTC; CDR3aa: CASSFYWPHSSYNEQFF; abundance: NA; j_gene: TRBJ2-1; d_gene: NA; v_gene: TRBV27
CDR3nt: TGTGCCAGCTCACCCTTTAGTCCGGGACTAGCGGGGGAGCAGTACTTC; CDR3aa: CASSPFSPGLAGEQYF; abundance: few; j_gene: TRBJ2-7; d_gene: TRBD2; v_gene: TRBV18
CDR3nt: TGTGCCAGCAGTGAAAGCGGGAGGGCCGGAACCGGGGAGCTGTTTTTT; CDR3aa: CASSESGRAGTGELFF; abundance: NA; j_gene: TRBJ2-2; d_gene: TRBD2; v_gene: TRBV2
CDR3nt: TGCGCCAGCAGCCAAGATGTAGCGGGAGGGGGCGATGAGCAGTTCTTC; CDR3aa: CASSQDVAGGGDEQFF; abundance: NA; j_gene: TRBJ2-1; d_gene: TRBD2; v_gene: TRBV4-1
CDR3nt: TGTGCCAGCACCTTGGGAGGGTTGAGCAATCAGCCCCAGCATTTT; CDR3aa: CASTLGGLSNQPQHF; abundance: NA; j_gene: TRBJ1-5; d_gene: NA; v_gene: TRBV7-9
CDR3nt: TGTGCCAGCCCAAACTCCAGGGGGGAGCTGTTTTTT; CDR3aa: CASPNSRGELFF; abundance: few; j_gene: TRBJ2-2; d_gene: NA; v_gene: TRBV6-6
CDR3nt: TGTGCCATACAGGGGTTACCCACTAACTATGGCTACACCTTC; CDR3aa: CAIQGLPTNYGYTF; abundance: many; j_gene: TRBJ1-2; d_gene: TRBD1; v_gene: TRBV2
CDR3nt: TGTGCCAGTAGAAACCAGGGGAACACTGAAGCTTTCTTT; CDR3aa: CASRNQGNTEAFF; abundance: few; j_gene: TRBJ1-1; d_gene: NA; v_gene: TRBV19
CDR3nt: TGTGCCAGCAGCCCTCTCAGGGGGGGGCCGTGGGGGCCCCAGCATTTT; CDR3aa: CASSPLRGGPWGPQHF; abundance: few; j_gene: TRBJ1-5; d_gene: TRBD1; v_gene: TRBV6-1
CDR3nt: TGCGCCAGCAGCTTGCTACGGGACAGGCACACAGATACGCAGTATTTT; CDR3aa: CASSLLRDRHTDTQYF; abundance: NA; j_gene: TRBJ2-3; d_gene: TRBD1; v_gene: TRBV5-1
CDR3nt: TGCGCCAGCAGCCCGTGGAGGGTGACTGACTATGGCTACACCTTC; CDR3aa: CASSPWRVTDYGYTF; abundance: NA; j_gene: TRBJ1-2; d_gene: NA; v_gene: TRBV5-1
CDR3nt: TGCGCCAGCAGCCAAGAAGGACAGGGGGAGTTCGAGCAGTACTTC; CDR3aa: CASSQEGQGEFEQYF; abundance: NA; j_gene: TRBJ2-7; d_gene: TRBD1; v_gene: TRBV4-1
CDR3nt: TGTGCCAGCAGTTACTCTATCGGGTCCGCGGATGGCTACACCTTC; CDR3aa: CASSYSIGSADGYTF; abundance: NA; j_gene: TRBJ1-2; d_gene: NA; v_gene: TRBV6-5